This entry lists 5 T cell receptor beta chains sequenced from one sample in a study of shared clonotypes between healthy human individuals. The naive CD8 fraction comprised CD45RO-negative cells positively selected for CCR7 and excluded terminally differentiated effector memory CD45RA+ cells. This table comes from immunoSEQ multiplex PCR, and its TCRdb copy is limited to in-frame clones, with some not included. The sample shows 2 million to 2.5 million clones, about 95% of them seen only once. The specimen was naive CD8+ T cells sorted from blood. The receptors originated from a man younger than 35 in good health.

The chain carries TRBV29-1 and TRBJ2-7; no clear D. Germline V lookup: CDR1 SQVTM, CDR2 ANQGSEA. V gave up 1 base and J gave up 2 bases, with 9 bases separating them. The CDR3 spans 13 residues. CDR3 bases: TGCAGCGTTGAAGGTCTGGAGACCTACGAGCAGTACTTC. Translating it yields CSVEGLETYEQYF.

The rearrangement uses TRBV28 and TRBJ1-3, with D possibly being TRBD1 (6 bases). The germline CDR1 and CDR2 sequences are MDHEN and SYDVKM. The V gene lost 4 bases and the J gene lost 3 bases, with 19 bases spanning the gap. CDR3 length equals 17 residues. The CDR3 coding sequence is TGTGCCAGCAGTTACACAAGAGACAGGCTTGGTGGAAACACCATATATTTT. Its protein is CASSYTRDRLGGNTIYF.

J is TRBJ1-2 and V is TRBV5-6; the D gene is possibly TRBD1 (5 bases). From germline, CDR1 is SGHDT and CDR2 YYEEEE. This CDR3 contains 16 residues. Trimming removed 0 bases from V and 0 bases from J, with 12 bases in between. This chain's CDR3 is CASSLAGYSPNYGYTF. CDR3 DNA sequence: TGTGCCAGCAGCTTGGCAGGGTATTCCCCTAACTATGGCTACACCTTC.

Written as DNA, the CDR3 is TGTGCCAGCAGGATCCTGGGGGGCAATGAGCAGTTCTTC. This sequence encodes CASRILGGNEQFF. This chain uses TRBV27 with TRBJ2-1, with D maybe TRBD2 (6 bases). This CDR3 has 13 amino acids. The V gene lost 6 bases and the J gene lost 6 bases, with 12 bases spanning the gap. CDR1 and CDR2 from the germline V gene are MNHEY and SMNVEV (reference sequence).

This clone has just one count. This chain uses TRBV5-1 with TRBJ1-2, with a weak D call TRBD1 (5 bases). Germline CDR1 is SGHRS and CDR2 is YFSETQ. CDR3 length: 12 amino acids. V lost 0 bases, J lost 8 bases, and 8 bases lay in between. The CDR3 spells CASSLDRSGYTF. The DNA for the CDR3 is TGCGCCAGCAGCTTGGACAGGAGCGGCTACACCTTC.